The 19 T cell receptor beta chains below all came from one sample that was sequenced in a study of cytomegalovirus exposure and HLA in healthy donors. A multiplex PCR was run with 60 Vbeta primers and 13 Jbeta primers. Sequencing used immunoSEQ multiplex PCR; TCRdb keeps in-frame clones, though not all of them. The table has 90,000 to 120,000 clones, about 74% seen once; the top ten hold around 15%. Specimen: PBMCs. Receptors were obtained from a woman aged 35 to 49 in good health and CMV-seropositive.

This clone is a singleton in its sample. One end of the junction varies from germline; a read error may be responsible. V usage is TRBV7-7 and J usage is TRBJ2-5; 13 bases are shared with TRBD2. Germline CDR1 reads SSHAT; CDR2 reads FNYEAQ (reference sequence). CDR3 length: 16 residues. CDR3 bases: TGTGCTAGCAGCCAAAGACTAGCGGGGGGTCAAGAGACCCAGTACTTC. Encoded protein: CASSQRLAGGQETQYF.

The CDR3 region has the DNA TGCGCCAGCAGGGATGGGACAGCGAACACCGGGGAGCTGTTTTTT. It yields the protein CASRDGTANTGELFF. V usage is TRBV5-1 and J usage is TRBJ2-2; 7 nucleotides agree with TRBD1. The CDR3 consists of 15 residues. V lost 5 bases and J lost 0; bases outside the gene matches: 4. Germline CDR1 and CDR2: SGHRS and YFSETQ.

The V and J genes are TRBV6-6 and TRBJ2-2; the match to TRBD2 covers 7 bases. With V trimmed by 2 bases and J by 2 bases, 5 bases remained unmatched. Germline loops: CDR1 MNHNY, CDR2 SVGAGI (reference sequence). The CDR3 loop spans 16 amino acids. DNA of the CDR3: TGTGCCAGCAGTTACCCGACGGGGGGTAACACCGGGGAGCTGTTTTTT. This gives the protein CASSYPTGGNTGELFF.

V gene TRBV6-1 combines with J gene TRBJ2-3; 12 nucleotides align to TRBD2. The CDR3 contains 15 residues. CDR1 and CDR2 (germline): MNHNS, SASEGT. The trim removed 3 bases at V and 4 bases at J, leaving 2 bases unmatched. CDR3 sequence reads: CASSETSGGSDTQYF. CDR3 DNA sequence: TGTGCCAGCAGTGAGACTAGCGGGGGATCAGATACGCAGTATTTT.

The DNA for the CDR3 is TGTGCCAGCAGCTTGGGGACAGGGTTTGGAAACACCATATATTTT. Its translation: CASSLGTGFGNTIYF. This rearrangement joins TRBV5-4 to TRBJ1-3; TRBD1 aligns across 8 bases. The CDR3 runs to 15 residues. The V gene end was trimmed by 0 bases and the J gene end by 3 bases; junction bases not matched to a gene: 2. Germline values: CDR1 SGHNT, CDR2 YYREEE (reference sequence).

This chain joins TRBV29-1 and TRBJ2-5; unclear D gene. Per the germline V gene, CDR1 is SQVTM and CDR2 is ANQGSEA. The CDR3 is made up of 13 amino acids. The V end lost 4 bases, the J end lost 1 base, and 10 bases lay between the germline ends. In nucleotides, the CDR3 is TGCAGCGTTGGTGGCCCAACCCAAGAGACCCAGTACTTC. This gives the protein CSVGGPTQETQYF. Supplemented by reference TRBV29-1 and TRBJ2-5, the full variable domain reads SAVISQKPSRDICQRGTSLTIQCQVDSQVTMMFWYRQQPGQSLTLIATANQGSEATYESGFVIDKFPISRPNLTFSTLTVSNMSPEDSSIYLCSVGGPTQETQYFGPGTRLLVL.

The chain couples TRBV7-9 to TRBJ1-4, with a possible D match to TRBD1 (6 bases). V was clipped by 2 bases and J by 7 bases, with 14 bases between them. The CDR3 covers 15 residues. The germline V gene encodes CDR1 SEHNR and CDR2 FQNEAQ (reference sequence). CDR3 amino acids: CASSLRGHNLEKLFF. The DNA of the CDR3 is TGTGCCAGCAGCTTAAGGGGACACAACCTTGAAAAACTGTTTTTT.

The chain has TRBV9 and TRBJ1-4, with D maybe TRBD1 (6 bases). The V end was cut by 0 bases, the J end by 7 bases, with 13 bases between. Germline assignment: CDR1 SGDLS and CDR2 YYNGEE. This CDR3 is 15 amino acids long. CDR3 loop: CASSVAGGVSEKLFF. DNA for the CDR3: TGTGCCAGCAGCGTAGCTGGGGGCGTGAGTGAAAAACTGTTTTTT.

The chain couples TRBV30 to TRBJ1-2; D is possibly TRBD1 (5 bases). V gave up 4 bases and J gave up 6 bases, with 18 bases separating them. The CDR3 length is 14 residues. Germline lookup yields CDR1 GTSNPN and CDR2 SVGIG (reference sequence). The CDR3 DNA follows: TGTGCCTGGAATCGGGGGTGGGAGCAAAATGGCTACACCTTC. This encodes CAWNRGWEQNGYTF.

The rearrangement uses TRBV5-1 and TRBJ2-3, with D maybe TRBD2 (7 bases). Trimming took off 4 bases at V and 0 bases at J, with 18 bases between the two ends. Germline V gene lookup returns CDR1 SGHRS and CDR2 YFSETQ. The CDR3 loop spans 17 amino acids. CDR3 loop: CASSHSVGGPSTDTQYF. The CDR3 nucleotides are TGCGCCAGCAGCCACTCTGTGGGGGGGCCCAGCACAGATACGCAGTATTTT.

V is TRBV2 and J is TRBJ2-1; D is possibly TRBD2 (6 bases). V was pared by 6 bases and J by 5 bases, with 14 bases between. The germline gives CDR1 SNHLY, CDR2 FYNNEI. The CDR3 sequence is 14 residues long. The CDR3 DNA reads TGTGCCAGCAGCGAACGGGGGTACAACAATGAGCAGTTCTTC. It is translated as CASSERGYNNEQFF.

The count of this clone is one. This chain uses TRBV4-1 with TRBJ2-7, with 8 positions matching TRBD2. The trim removed 1 base at V and 2 bases at J, leaving 4 bases unmatched. CDR3 length: 15 amino acids. Germline CDR1 is MGHRA and CDR2 is YSYEKL. The CDR3 nucleotides are TGCGCCAGCAGCCAAGCCTCGGGGGGGACCTACGAGCAGTACTTC. It specifies CASSQASGGTYEQYF.

This clone was detected a few times. The chain carries TRBV7-6 and TRBJ2-1, with TRBD1 matching over 7 bases. This CDR3 is built from 13 residues. CDR1 and CDR2 (germline): SGHVS, FNYEAQ. The trim removed 1 base at V and 6 bases at J, leaving 0 bases unmatched. The CDR3 here is CASSLDRGNEQFF. The CDR3 DNA reads as TGTGCCAGCAGCTTAGACAGGGGCAATGAGCAGTTCTTC.

The V gene is TRBV5-4, the J gene TRBJ2-2, with D unresolved. CDR1 SGHNT and CDR2 YYREEE come from the germline V gene (reference sequence). The CDR3 has 15 amino acids. V was pared by 2 bases and J by 0 bases, with 8 bases between. In DNA form, the CDR3 reads TGTGCCAGCAGCTTCTCGGGTCCGAACACCGGGGAGCTGTTTTTT. It specifies CASSFSGPNTGELFF.

The rearrangement links TRBV11-2 to TRBJ2-1; D may be TRBD1 (5 bases). The CDR3 extends over 13 amino acids. Trimming took off 4 bases at V and 9 bases at J, with 13 bases between the two ends. Germline lookup yields CDR1 SGHAT and CDR2 FQNNGV. The CDR3 is CASSSQGRSEQFF. CDR3 DNA: TGTGCCAGCAGCTCTCAGGGTAGGAGTGAGCAGTTCTTC.

This clone is categorized as medium-sized (0.01 to 0.1%). The CDR3 loop is CASSRLTAELYNEQFF. The CDR3 bases are TGCGCCAGCAGCCGACTGACAGCAGAACTCTACAATGAGCAGTTCTTC. The genes are TRBV4-1 and TRBJ2-1; tentative D call: TRBD1 (5 bases). Germline CDR1 is MGHRA and CDR2 is YSYEKL. This CDR3 is 16 amino acids long. Trimming pared 4 bases from V and 3 bases from J, leaving 16 bases between.

The CDR3 DNA sequence: TGTGCCAGCAGCCAAGATCAAGGGGCCCGAGGCCAGCCCCAGCATTTT. It is translated as CASSQDQGARGQPQHF. The chain combines TRBV4-2 with TRBJ1-5; D perhaps matches TRBD1 (5 bases). The CDR3 totals 16 residues. Trimming pared 0 bases from V and 7 bases from J, leaving 16 bases between. Looked up from germline, CDR1 is LGHNA and CDR2 is YNFKEQ.

CDR3 amino acids: CASSLVAQDYGYTF. For the CDR3, the DNA is TGTGCCAGCAGCTTAGTAGCCCAAGACTATGGCTACACCTTC. The chain carries TRBV7-2 and TRBJ1-2; D gene unclear. Deletions cut 1 base from V and 3 bases from J, with 9 bases between. The CDR3 is 14 amino acids. The germline V gene has CDR1 SGHTA and CDR2 FQGNSA.

The chain employs TRBV30 and TRBJ2-3, with 7 bases lining up with TRBD2. Unmatched junction bases numbered 8, after V lost 4 bases and J lost 1 base. CDR1 and CDR2 from the germline V gene are GTSNPN and SVGIG (reference sequence). This CDR3 is built from 15 residues. For the CDR3, the DNA is TGTGCCTGGACCCTATTCCGGGGGGGCACAGATACGCAGTATTTT. Translating gives CAWTLFRGGTDTQYF.